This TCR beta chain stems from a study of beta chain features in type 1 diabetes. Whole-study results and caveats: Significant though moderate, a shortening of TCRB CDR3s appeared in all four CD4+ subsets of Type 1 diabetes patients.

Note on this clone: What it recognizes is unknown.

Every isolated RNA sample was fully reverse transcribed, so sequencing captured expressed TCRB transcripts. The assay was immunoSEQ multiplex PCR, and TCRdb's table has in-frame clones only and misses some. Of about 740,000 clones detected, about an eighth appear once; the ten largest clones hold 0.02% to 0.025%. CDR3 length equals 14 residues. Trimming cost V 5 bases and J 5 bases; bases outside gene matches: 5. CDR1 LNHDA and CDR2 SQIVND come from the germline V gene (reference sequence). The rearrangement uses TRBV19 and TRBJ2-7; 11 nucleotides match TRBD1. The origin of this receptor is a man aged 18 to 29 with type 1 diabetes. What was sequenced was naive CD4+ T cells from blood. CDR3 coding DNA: TGTGCCAGTAGTCACGGACAGGGGGCTGACGAGCAGTACTTC. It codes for CASSHGQGADEQYF.